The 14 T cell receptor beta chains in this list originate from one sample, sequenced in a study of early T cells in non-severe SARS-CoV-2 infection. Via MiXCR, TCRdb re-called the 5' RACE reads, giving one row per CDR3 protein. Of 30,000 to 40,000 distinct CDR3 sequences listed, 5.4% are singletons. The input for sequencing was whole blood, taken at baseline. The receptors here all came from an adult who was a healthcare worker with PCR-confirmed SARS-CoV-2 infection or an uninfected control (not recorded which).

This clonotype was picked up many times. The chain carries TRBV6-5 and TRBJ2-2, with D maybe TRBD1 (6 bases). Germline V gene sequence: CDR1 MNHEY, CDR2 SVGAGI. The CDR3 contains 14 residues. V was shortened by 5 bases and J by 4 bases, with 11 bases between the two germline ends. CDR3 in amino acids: CASSLQGSTGELFF. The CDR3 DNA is TGTGCCAGCAGTCTACAGGGATCCACCGGGGAGCTGTTTTTT.

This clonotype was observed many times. CDR3 sequence reads: CASSPRPAHEQYV. The CDR3, as DNA: TGTGCCAGCTCACCACGGCCAGCCCACGAGCAGTACGTC. This chain connects TRBV18 to TRBJ2-7; D gene uncertain. Between the trimmed V and J ends, which lost 1 base and 5 bases, there was a span of 9 bases. CDR1 is KGHSH and CDR2 is LQKENI in the germline V gene. The CDR3 totals 13 residues.

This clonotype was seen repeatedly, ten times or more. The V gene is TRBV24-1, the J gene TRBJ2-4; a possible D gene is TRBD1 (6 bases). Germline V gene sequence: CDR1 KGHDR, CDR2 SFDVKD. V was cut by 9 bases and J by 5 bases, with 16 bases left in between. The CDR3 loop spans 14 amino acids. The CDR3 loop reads CATAGTPPENIQYF. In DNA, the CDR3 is TGTGCCACCGCAGGGACACCCCCTGAAAACATTCAGTACTTC.

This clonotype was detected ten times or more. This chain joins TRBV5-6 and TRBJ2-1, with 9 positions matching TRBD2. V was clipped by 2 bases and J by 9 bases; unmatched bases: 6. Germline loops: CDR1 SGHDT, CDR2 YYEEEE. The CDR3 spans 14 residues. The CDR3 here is CASSFYAGGPEQFF. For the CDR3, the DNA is TGTGCCAGCAGCTTTTACGCGGGAGGGCCTGAGCAGTTCTTC.

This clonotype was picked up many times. CDR3 amino acids: CASSELRVAGAYNEQFF. CDR3 bases: TGTGCCAGCAGTGAATTGAGAGTAGCGGGAGCCTACAATGAGCAGTTCTTC. The chain employs TRBV25-1 and TRBJ2-1; 9 bases agree with TRBD2. The germline V gene encodes CDR1 MGHDK and CDR2 SYGVNS. The CDR3 is 17 residues long. Trimming took 1 base from V and 2 from J; bases not matched to a gene: 6.

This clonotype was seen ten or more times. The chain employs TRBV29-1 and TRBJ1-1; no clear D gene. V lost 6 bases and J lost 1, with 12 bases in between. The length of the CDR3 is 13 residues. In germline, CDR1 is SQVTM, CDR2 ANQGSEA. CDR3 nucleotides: TGCAGCGTCCAATCCATCGGGAACACTGAAGCTTTCTTT. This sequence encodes CSVQSIGNTEAFF.

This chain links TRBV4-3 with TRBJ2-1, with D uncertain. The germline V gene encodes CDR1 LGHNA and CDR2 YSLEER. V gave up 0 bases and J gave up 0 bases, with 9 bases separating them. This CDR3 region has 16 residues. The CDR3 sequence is CASSQDMQSSYNEQFF. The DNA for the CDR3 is TGCGCCAGCAGCCAAGATATGCAGAGCTCCTACAATGAGCAGTTCTTC.

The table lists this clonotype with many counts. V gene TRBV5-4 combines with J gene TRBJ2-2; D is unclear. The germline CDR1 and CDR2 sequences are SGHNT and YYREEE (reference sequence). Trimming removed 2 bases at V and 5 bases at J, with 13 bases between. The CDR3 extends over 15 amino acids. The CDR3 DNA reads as TGTGCCAGCAGCTTTTCCAGTCCAGGAACCGGGGAGCTGTTTTTT. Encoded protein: CASSFSSPGTGELFF.

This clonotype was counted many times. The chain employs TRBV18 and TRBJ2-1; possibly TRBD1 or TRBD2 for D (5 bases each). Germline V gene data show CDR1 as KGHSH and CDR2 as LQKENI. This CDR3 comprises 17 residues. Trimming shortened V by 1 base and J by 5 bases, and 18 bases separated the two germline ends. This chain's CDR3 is CASSPRGTATGNNEQFF. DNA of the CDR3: TGTGCCAGCTCACCACGAGGGACCGCAACGGGGAACAATGAGCAGTTCTTC.

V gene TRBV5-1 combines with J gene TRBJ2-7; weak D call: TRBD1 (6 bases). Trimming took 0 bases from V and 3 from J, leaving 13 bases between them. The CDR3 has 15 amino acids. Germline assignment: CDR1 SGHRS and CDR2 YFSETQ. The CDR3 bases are TGCGCCAGCAGCTTGGACCCTGGGGGCCTCTACGAGCAGTACTTC. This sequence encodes CASSLDPGGLYEQYF.

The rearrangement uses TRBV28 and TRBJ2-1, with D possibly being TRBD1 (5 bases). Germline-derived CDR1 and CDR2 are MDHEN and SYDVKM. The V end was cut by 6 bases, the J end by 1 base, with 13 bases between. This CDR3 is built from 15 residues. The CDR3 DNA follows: TGTGCCAGCAGCTCTGACAGAAAGTCCTACAATGAGCAGTTCTTC. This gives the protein CASSSDRKSYNEQFF. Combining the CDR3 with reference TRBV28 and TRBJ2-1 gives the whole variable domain DVKVTQSSRYLVKRTGEKVFLECVQDMDHENMFWYRQDPGLGLRLIYFSYDVKMKEKGDIPEGYSVSREKKERFSLILESASTNQTSMYLCASSSDRKSYNEQFFGPGTRLTVL.

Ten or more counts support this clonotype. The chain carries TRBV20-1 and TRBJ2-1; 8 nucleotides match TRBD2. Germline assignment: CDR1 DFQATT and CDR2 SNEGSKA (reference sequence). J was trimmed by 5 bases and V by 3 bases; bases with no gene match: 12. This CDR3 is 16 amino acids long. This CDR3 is CSARILRIAGHNEQFF. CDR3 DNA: TGCAGTGCTAGGATCTTAAGAATAGCGGGACACAATGAGCAGTTCTTC.

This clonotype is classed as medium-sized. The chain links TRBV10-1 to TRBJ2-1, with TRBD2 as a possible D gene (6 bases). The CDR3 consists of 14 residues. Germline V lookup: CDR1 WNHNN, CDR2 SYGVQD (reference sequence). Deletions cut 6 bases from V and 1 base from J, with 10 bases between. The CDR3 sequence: CASSESGSYNEQFF. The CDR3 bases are TGCGCCAGCAGCGAGAGCGGGTCCTACAATGAGCAGTTCTTC.

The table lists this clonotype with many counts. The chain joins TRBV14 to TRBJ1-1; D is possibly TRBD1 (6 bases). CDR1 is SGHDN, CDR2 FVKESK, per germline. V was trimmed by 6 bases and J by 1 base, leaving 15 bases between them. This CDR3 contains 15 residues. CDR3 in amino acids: CASSLTGTGNTEAFF. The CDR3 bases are TGTGCCAGCAGTCTTACAGGGACGGGGAACACTGAAGCTTTCTTT.